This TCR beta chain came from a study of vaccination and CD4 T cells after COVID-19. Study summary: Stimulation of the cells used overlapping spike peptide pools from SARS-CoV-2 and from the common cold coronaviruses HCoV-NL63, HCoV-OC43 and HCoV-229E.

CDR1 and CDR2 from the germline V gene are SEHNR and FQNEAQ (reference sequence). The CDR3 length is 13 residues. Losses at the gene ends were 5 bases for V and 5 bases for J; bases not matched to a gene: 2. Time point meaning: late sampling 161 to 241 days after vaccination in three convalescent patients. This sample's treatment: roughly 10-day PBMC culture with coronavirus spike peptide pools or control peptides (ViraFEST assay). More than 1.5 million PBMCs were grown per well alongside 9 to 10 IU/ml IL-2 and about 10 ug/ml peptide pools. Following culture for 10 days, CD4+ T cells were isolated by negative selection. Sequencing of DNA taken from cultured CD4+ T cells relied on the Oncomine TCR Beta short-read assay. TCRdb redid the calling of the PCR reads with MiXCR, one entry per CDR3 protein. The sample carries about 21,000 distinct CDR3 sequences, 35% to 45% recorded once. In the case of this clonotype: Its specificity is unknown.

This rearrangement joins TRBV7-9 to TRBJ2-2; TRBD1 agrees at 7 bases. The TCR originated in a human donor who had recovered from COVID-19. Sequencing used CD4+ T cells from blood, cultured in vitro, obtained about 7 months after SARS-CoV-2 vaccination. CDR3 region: CASSPRGTGELFF. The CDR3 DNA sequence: TGTGCCAGCAGCCCCAGGGGGACCGGGGAGCTGTTTTTT.